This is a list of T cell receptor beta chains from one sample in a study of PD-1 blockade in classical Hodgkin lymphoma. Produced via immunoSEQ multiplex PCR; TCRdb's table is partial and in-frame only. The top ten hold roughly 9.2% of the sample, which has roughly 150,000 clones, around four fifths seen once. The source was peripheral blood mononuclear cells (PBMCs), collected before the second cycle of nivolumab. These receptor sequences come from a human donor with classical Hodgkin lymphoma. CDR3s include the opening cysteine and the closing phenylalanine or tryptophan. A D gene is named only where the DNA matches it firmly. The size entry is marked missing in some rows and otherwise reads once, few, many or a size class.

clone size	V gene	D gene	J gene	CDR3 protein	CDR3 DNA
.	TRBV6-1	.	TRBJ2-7	CASRSGAATYEQYF	TGTGCCAGCAGGTCTGGCGCAGCGACCTACGAGCAGTACTTC
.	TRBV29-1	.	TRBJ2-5	CSVVQVQETQYF	TGCAGCGTTGTACAGGTCCAAGAGACCCAGTACTTC
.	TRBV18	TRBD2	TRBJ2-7	CASSPLPGLATYEQYF	TGTGCCAGCTCACCGCTTCCGGGACTAGCGACCTACGAGCAGTACTTC
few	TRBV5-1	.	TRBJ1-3	CASRLGTGNTIYF	TGCGCCAGTCGGTTGGGTACTGGAAACACCATATATTTT
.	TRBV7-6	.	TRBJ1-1	CASSLGGIAVTEAFF	TGTGCCAGCAGCTTGGGAGGGATTGCGGTCACTGAAGCTTTCTTT
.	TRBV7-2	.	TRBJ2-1	CASSPFRGSEQFF	TGTGCCAGCAGCCCGTTTCGGGGCTCTGAGCAGTTCTTC
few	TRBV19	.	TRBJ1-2	CASSNRQTTHLYGYTF	TGTGCCAGTAGTAACCGACAGACCACCCATCTCTATGGCTACACCTTC
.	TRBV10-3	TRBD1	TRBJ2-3	CAIRRGQGARVAFWLDTQYF	TGTGCCATCAGGAGGGGACAGGGGGCGCGAGTAGCGTTTTGGTTGGATACGCAGTATTTT
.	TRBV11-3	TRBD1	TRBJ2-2	CASSLRDRGRIGELFF	TGTGCCAGCAGCCTCCGGGACAGGGGGCGCATAGGGGAGCTGTTTTTT
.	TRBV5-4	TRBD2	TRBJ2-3	CATHSGGGGTDTQYF	TGTGCCACCCATAGCGGGGGGGGCGGCACAGATACGCAGTATTTT
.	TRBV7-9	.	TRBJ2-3	CASSLVPGSKTDTQYF	TGTGCCAGCAGCTTAGTTCCCGGGAGTAAGACAGATACGCAGTATTTT
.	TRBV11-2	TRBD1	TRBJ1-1	CASSSSGTGGEAFF	TGTGCCAGCAGCTCCTCCGGGACAGGGGGCGAAGCTTTCTTT
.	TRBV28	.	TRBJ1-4	CASSSPNLGEKLFF	TGTGCCAGCAGTTCCCCTAACTTGGGGGAAAAACTGTTTTTT
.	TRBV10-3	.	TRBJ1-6	CAISEVGDGNSPLHF	TGTGCCATCAGTGAAGTCGGGGATGGAAATTCACCCCTCCACTTT
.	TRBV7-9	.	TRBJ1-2	CASSLGDPGGYTF	TGTGCCAGCAGCTTAGGGGACCCGGGAGGCTACACCTTC
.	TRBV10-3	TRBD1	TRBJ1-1	CATLHTGQGDTEAFF	TGTGCCACCCTACACACCGGACAGGGGGACACTGAAGCTTTCTTT
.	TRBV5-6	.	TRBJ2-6	CASSLPVSGANVLTF	TGTGCCAGCAGCTTGCCAGTCTCTGGGGCCAACGTCCTGACTTTC
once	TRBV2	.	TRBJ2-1	CASSRLAYNEQFF	TGTGCCAGCAGTCGACTAGCCTACAATGAGCAGTTCTTC
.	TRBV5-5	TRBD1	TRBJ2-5	CASSPWTGGETQYF	TGTGCCAGCAGCCCTTGGACAGGGGGTGAGACCCAGTACTTC
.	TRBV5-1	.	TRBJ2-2	CASSLQGTNTGELFF	TGCGCCAGCAGCTTGCAGGGTACGAACACCGGGGAGCTGTTTTTT
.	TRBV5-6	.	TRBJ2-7	CASSLRPTSSYEQYF	TGTGCCAGCAGCTTACGGCCAACAAGCTCCTACGAGCAGTACTTC
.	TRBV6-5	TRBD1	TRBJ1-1	CASMTPTGRAFF	TGTGCCAGCATGACCCCGACAGGGCGAGCTTTCTTT
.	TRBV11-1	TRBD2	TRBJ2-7	CASSPAGGGYEQYF	TGTGCCAGCAGCCCCGCGGGAGGGGGCTACGAGCAGTACTTC
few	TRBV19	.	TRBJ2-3	CASRPDPSTDTQYF	TGTGCCAGTAGACCCGACCCGAGCACAGATACGCAGTATTTT
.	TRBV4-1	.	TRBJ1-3	CASSQGEARGVRGNTIYF	TGCGCCAGCAGCCAAGGGGAAGCGAGGGGGGTTCGTGGAAACACCATATATTTT
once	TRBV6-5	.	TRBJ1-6	CASSLRGPNSPLHF	TGTGCCAGCAGTTTACGGGGACCAAATTCACCCCTCCACTTT
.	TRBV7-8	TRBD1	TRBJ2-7	CASSPDGTGDEQYF	TGTGCCAGCAGCCCGGATGGGACAGGGGACGAGCAGTACTTC
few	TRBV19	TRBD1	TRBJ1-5	CASKGQANQPQHF	TGTGCCAGTAAGGGACAGGCTAATCAGCCCCAGCATTTT
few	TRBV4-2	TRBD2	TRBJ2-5	CASSHLPATRTSAQETQYF	TGTGCCAGCAGCCATCTCCCCGCGACCAGGACTAGCGCACAAGAGACCCAGTACTTC
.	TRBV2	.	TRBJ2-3	CASHQGFLSDTQYF	TGTGCCAGCCACCAGGGGTTTTTGTCAGATACGCAGTATTTT
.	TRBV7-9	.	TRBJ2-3	CASSLLYSTDTQYF	TGTGCCAGCAGCTTATTGTACAGCACAGATACGCAGTATTTT
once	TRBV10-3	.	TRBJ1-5	CAISEQAGSNQPQHF	TGTGCCATCAGTGAGCAGGCAGGGAGCAATCAGCCCCAGCATTTT
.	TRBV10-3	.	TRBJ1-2	CAISVEGGYGYTF	TGTGCCATCAGTGTCGAAGGGGGCTATGGCTACACCTTC